These 23 T cell receptor beta chains were sequenced from one sample in a study of CD4+ T cells in melanoma. Sequencing was performed with immunoSEQ multiplex PCR; in TCRdb, only in-frame clones are kept and a portion is missing. Of roughly 140,000 clones listed, 85% to 95% are singletons. These TCRs come from a human donor with melanoma.

The gene calls are TRBV7-9 and TRBJ1-2; no definite D call. The germline V and J ends were trimmed by 3 bases and 7 bases, with 6 bases remaining between them. Germline assignment: CDR1 SEHNR and CDR2 FQNEAQ (reference sequence). This CDR3 has 11 amino acids. The CDR3 DNA reads TGTGCCAGCAGCTTTGGGAGTGGCTACACCTTC. This codes for CASSFGSGYTF.

Written as DNA, the CDR3 is TGTGCCAGCAGCTTAGGGACCCCCTACGAGCAGTACTTC. Translated: CASSLGTPYEQYF. V usage is TRBV7-6 and J usage is TRBJ2-7; D ambiguous. Germline-derived CDR1 and CDR2 are SGHVS and FNYEAQ. With 1 base removed from V and 2 bases from J, the gap between germline ends came to 6 bases. The CDR3 extends over 13 amino acids.

The V and J genes are TRBV7-2 and TRBJ1-2, with unresolved D. V lost 3 bases to trimming and J lost 6 bases, with 14 bases between them. The CDR3 loop spans 14 amino acids. Germline CDR1 SGHTA, CDR2 FQGNSA. Here the CDR3 DNA reads TGTGCCAGCAGCTTTCAGAGCCAGTTCGATGGCTACACCTTC. Protein product: CASSFQSQFDGYTF.

The chain employs TRBV14 and TRBJ2-5, with 7 bases matching TRBD2. There are 16 residues in the CDR3. Germline values: CDR1 SGHDN, CDR2 FVKESK. The trim removed 0 bases at V and 0 bases at J, leaving 4 bases unmatched. The CDR3, as DNA: TGTGCCAGCAGCCAAGACGGACTAGACTACCAAGAGACCCAGTACTTC. The encoded protein is CASSQDGLDYQETQYF.

The chain joins TRBV7-8 to TRBJ1-1; D remains unclear. CDR1 SGHVS and CDR2 FQNEAQ come from the germline V gene. CDR3 length: 15 residues. V was trimmed by 2 bases and J by 0 bases, leaving 10 bases between them. The CDR3: CASSLSKALNTEAFF. DNA for the CDR3: TGTGCCAGCAGCTTATCTAAGGCCCTGAACACTGAAGCTTTCTTT.

The V gene is TRBV19, the J gene TRBJ2-3, with 8 bases identical to TRBD1. This CDR3 is 13 amino acids long. The V and J ends lost 7 bases and 4 bases, in that order; junction bases with no gene match: 4. Per the germline V gene, CDR1 is LNHDA and CDR2 is SQIVND (reference sequence). CDR3 protein: CASTQGAADTQYF. CDR3 coding DNA: TGTGCCAGTACGCAGGGGGCGGCAGATACGCAGTATTTT.

V and J are TRBV7-6 and TRBJ1-5; D call uncertain. V gave up 3 bases and J gave up 4 bases, with 7 bases separating them. This CDR3 region has 13 residues. Germline values: CDR1 SGHVS, CDR2 FNYEAQ. CDR3 residues: CASSFRENQPQHF. The CDR3 DNA sequence: TGTGCCAGCAGCTTTCGGGAAAATCAGCCCCAGCATTTT.

V gene TRBV10-2 combines with J gene TRBJ2-1; D is perhaps TRBD1 (6 bases). Germline CDR1 and CDR2: WSHSY and SAAADI. The CDR3 consists of 15 residues. Between the trimmed V and J ends, which lost 0 bases and 8 bases, there was a span of 14 bases. In DNA form, the CDR3 reads TGCGCCAGCAGTGAGTCCCGTACAGGGAAGCATGAGCAGTTCTTC. It is translated as CASSESRTGKHEQFF.

This chain links TRBV6-5 with TRBJ2-5; D is possibly TRBD1 or TRBD2 (5 bases each). CDR3 length: 13 amino acids. CDR1 and CDR2 (germline): MNHEY, SVGAGI. V was cut by 4 bases and J by 5 bases, with 11 bases left in between. CDR3 sequence: CASSLPGAETQYF. The CDR3 DNA sequence: TGTGCCAGCAGTTTACCCGGGGCGGAGACCCAGTACTTC.

The rearrangement uses TRBV15 and TRBJ1-5; 7 nucleotides agree with TRBD1. After removal of 5 bases from V and 6 bases from J, the junction contained 10 bases not matched to a gene. Germline-derived CDR1 and CDR2 are LNHNV and YYDKDF (reference sequence). CDR3 size: 15 residues. As DNA, the CDR3 is TGTGCCACCAGCGCGGGGACAGCCCGCGTTCAGCCCCAGCATTTT. It translates to CATSAGTARVQPQHF. Variable domain in full (rest from reference TRBV15 and TRBJ1-5): DAMVIQNPRYQVTQFGKPVTLSCSQTLNHNVMYWYQQKSSQAPKLLFHYYDKDFNNEADTPDNFQSRRPNTSFCFLDIRSPGLGDTAMYLCATSAGTARVQPQHFGDGTRLSIL.

V gene TRBV2 combines with J gene TRBJ2-7; no clear D gene. CDR1 and CDR2 from the germline V gene are SNHLY and FYNNEI. The CDR3 loop spans 14 amino acids. The ends were cut back, 6 bases at V and 3 bases at J, with 15 bases in the middle. The CDR3 bases are TGTGCCAGCAGGGAGTCTTCCACGGGCTACGAGCAGTACTTC. Amino acids: CASRESSTGYEQYF.

The table lists this clone with a count of one. The J gene is TRBJ2-3, the V gene TRBV18, with 11 bases identical to TRBD2. CDR1 and CDR2 from the germline V gene are KGHSH and LQKENI. J gave up 2 bases and V 3 bases, and 4 bases lay outside the gene matches. The CDR3 spans 16 residues. CDR3 DNA: TGTGCCAGCTCACCGCCGGGACTAGCGGTCACAGATACGCAGTATTTT. Translated: CASSPPGLAVTDTQYF.

This clone was observed once. The genes are TRBV9 and TRBJ2-1; 10 bases align to TRBD2. The CDR3 has 14 residues. From germline, CDR1 is SGDLS and CDR2 YYNGEE. J lost 8 bases, V lost 3 bases, and 5 bases had no gene match. The CDR3 region has the DNA TGTGCCAGCAGCGCGGCCGGGACTAGCGATGAGCAGTTCTTC. Amino acids: CASSAAGTSDEQFF.

This clone occurred once. The chain employs TRBV5-1 and TRBJ2-3; D not certain. The CDR3 consists of 13 residues. Per germline, CDR1 SGHRS and CDR2 YFSETQ. V was pared by 1 base and J by 2 bases, with 5 bases between. CDR3 loop: CASSLKATDTQYF. The CDR3 nucleotides are TGCGCCAGCAGCTTGAAGGCCACAGATACGCAGTATTTT. Together with reference TRBV5-1 and TRBJ2-3, the CDR3 gives the full variable domain: KAGVTQTPRYLIKTRGQQVTLSCSPISGHRSVSWYQQTPGQGLQFLFEYFSETQRNKGNFPGRFSGRQFSNSRSEMNVSTLELGDSALYLCASSLKATDTQYFGPGTRLTVL.

This rearrangement joins TRBV9 to TRBJ2-7; 7 nucleotides match TRBD2. From germline, CDR1 is SGDLS and CDR2 YYNGEE. V lost 1 base and J lost 6; bases outside the gene matches: 4. This CDR3 region has 13 residues. DNA for the CDR3: TGTGCCAGCAGCGTATACTCGGGGGGCGAGCAGTACTTC. Its protein product is CASSVYSGGEQYF. The variable domain in full, completed from reference TRBV9 and TRBJ2-7, reads DSGVTQTPKHLITATGQRVTLRCSPRSGDLSVYWYQQSLDQGLQFLIQYYNGEERAKGNILERFSAQQFPDLHSELNLSSLELGDSALYFCASSVYSGGEQYFGPGTRLTVT.

The chain employs TRBV6-5 and TRBJ2-1, with 14 bases lining up with TRBD2. V shed 2 bases, J shed 15 bases, and the junction held 12 bases outside the gene matches. CDR1 and CDR2 from the germline V gene are MNHEY and SVGAGI. The CDR3 totals 16 residues. CDR3 nucleotides: TGTGCCAGCAGTTACGAGGGACTAGCGGGGGTTTACAGTTGGTTCTTC. This sequence encodes CASSYEGLAGVYSWFF.

The chain employs TRBV20-1 and TRBJ1-1; a possible D gene is TRBD1 (5 bases). In germline, CDR1 is DFQATT, CDR2 SNEGSKA (reference sequence). The CDR3 loop spans 9 amino acids. Trimming took 5 bases from V and 13 from J, leaving 11 bases between them. The CDR3 is CSAHNQGFF. The CDR3 nucleotides are TGCAGTGCTCACAACCAGGGTTTCTTT.

The chain combines TRBV20-1 with TRBJ2-7; no clear D gene. There are 11 residues in the CDR3. Per the germline V gene, CDR1 is DFQATT and CDR2 is SNEGSKA (reference sequence). Trimming left V 3 bases short and J 3 bases short, with 6 bases between. This CDR3 reads CSASGLYEQYF. Written as DNA, the CDR3 is TGCAGTGCTAGCGGCCTCTACGAGCAGTACTTC.

This chain uses TRBV5-6 with TRBJ2-3; tentative D call: TRBD2 (7 bases). Deletions cut 1 base from V and 2 bases from J, with 11 bases between. Germline CDR1 is SGHDT and CDR2 is YYEEEE. This CDR3 is 15 amino acids long. This CDR3 reads CASSLLGGPTDTQYF. CDR3 nucleotide sequence: TGTGCCAGCAGCTTGTTGGGGGGGCCCACAGATACGCAGTATTTT.

A remark on this clone: The junction differs from germline at one of its ends, possibly a read error. The chain joins TRBV6-1 to TRBJ2-7, with D tentatively TRBD2 (5 bases). Germline loops: CDR1 MNHNS, CDR2 SASEGT. This CDR3 is built from 15 residues. CDR3 region: CASTEGLSDSYEQYF. Here the CDR3 DNA reads TGTGCCAGCACTGAAGGACTTTCCGACTCCTACGAGCAGTACTTC.

J is TRBJ1-2 and V is TRBV5-1, with a tentative D call TRBD1 (6 bases). Trimming stripped 1 base from V and 5 bases from J, with 15 bases between. CDR1 SGHRS and CDR2 YFSETQ come from the germline V gene. CDR3 size: 15 residues. CDR3 sequence: CASSLTGGRQYGYTF. For the CDR3, the DNA is TGCGCCAGCAGCTTGACGGGGGGGCGGCAATATGGCTACACCTTC.

The gene calls are TRBV7-7 and TRBJ2-5; TRBD1 is a possible D gene (6 bases). This CDR3 has 13 residues. Trimming pared 5 bases from V and 1 base from J, leaving 8 bases between. Germline values: CDR1 SSHAT, CDR2 FNYEAQ (reference sequence). CDR3 nucleotides: TGTGCCAGCAGCCCAGGGGCCCAAGAGACCCAGTACTTC. Its protein product is CASSPGAQETQYF.

The chain is built from TRBV6-5 and TRBJ1-6; D is unresolved. V was pared by 0 bases and J by 2 bases, with 8 bases between. Germline CDR1 and CDR2: MNHEY and SVGAGI. The CDR3 loop spans 16 amino acids. The CDR3 bases are TGTGCCAGCAGTTACTCGACGGCAGCCTATAATTCACCCCTCCACTTT. Translation gives CASSYSTAAYNSPLHF.